These 20 T cell receptor beta chains share one sample of origin, sequenced in a study of cytomegalovirus exposure and HLA in healthy donors. A multiplex PCR was run with 60 Vbeta primers and 13 Jbeta primers. Profiling relied on immunoSEQ multiplex PCR, and the TCRdb table lists in-frame clones only, not all of them. The table has about 180,000 clones, 65% to 85% seen once. Sequencing was done on a sample of PBMCs. The receptors derive from a girl aged 10 to 17 in good health and CMV-seropositive.

V usage is TRBV2 and J usage is TRBJ2-1; the match to TRBD2 covers 7 bases. After removal of 2 bases from V and 10 bases from J, the junction contained 2 bases not matched to a gene. This CDR3 is 12 amino acids long. Germline V lookup: CDR1 SNHLY, CDR2 FYNNEI. The chain's CDR3 is CASSELAEEQFF. The CDR3 region has the DNA TGTGCCAGCAGTGAACTAGCGGAGGAGCAGTTCTTC.

The rearrangement joins TRBV23-1 to TRBJ2-7, with 12 bases that match TRBD2. TRBV23-1 is an ORF, and what it does is uncertain. With 4 bases clipped from V and 1 base from J, the junction kept 2 bases outside the gene matches. CDR3 length equals 15 residues. CDR3 residues: CASSLLAGGSYEQYF. In DNA form, the CDR3 reads TGCGCCAGCAGTCTGCTAGCGGGAGGGTCCTACGAGCAGTACTTC.

This sequence joins TRBV2 and TRBJ2-1; D remains ambiguous. Germline CDR1 is SNHLY and CDR2 is FYNNEI. This CDR3 comprises 15 residues. With 3 bases removed from V and 2 bases from J, the gap between germline ends came to 11 bases. This CDR3 reads CASSDRQVPYNEQFF. Here the CDR3 DNA reads TGTGCCAGCAGTGACCGGCAGGTCCCCTACAATGAGCAGTTCTTC.

A few counts support this clone. The chain combines TRBV7-9 with TRBJ1-4; 9 nucleotides match TRBD1. The CDR3 spans 17 residues. The germline CDR1 and CDR2 sequences are SEHNR and FQNEAQ (reference sequence). V lost 4 bases and J lost 7; bases outside the gene matches: 13. In nucleotides, the CDR3 is TGTGCCAGCAGCTCTAACGACCCGGGACAGGGCGGTGAAAAACTGTTTTTT. This codes for CASSSNDPGQGGEKLFF.

V gene TRBV13 combines with J gene TRBJ2-7; no clear D. Germline V gene sequence: CDR1 PRHDT, CDR2 FYEKMQ (reference sequence). The CDR3 is 15 amino acids. V gave up 5 bases and J gave up 2 bases, with 16 bases separating them. CDR3 residues: CASSHRRLGPYEQYF. The CDR3 DNA reads as TGTGCCAGCAGCCACCGACGGCTAGGCCCCTACGAGCAGTACTTC.

The rearrangement uses TRBV25-1 and TRBJ1-3; D gene ambiguous. Trimming left V 3 bases short and J 5 bases short, with 8 bases between. CDR3 length: 13 amino acids. The germline CDR1 and CDR2 sequences are MGHDK and SYGVNS. The CDR3 nucleotides are TGTGCCAGCAGTGACGACATTAGAAACACCATATATTTT. Protein product: CASSDDIRNTIYF.

The chain couples TRBV9 to TRBJ2-2; TRBD2 matches 13 bases. CDR1 is SGDLS and CDR2 is YYNGEE in the germline V gene. The length of the CDR3 is 20 residues. V shed 0 bases and J 4 bases; nucleotides not matched to a gene: 12. The CDR3 sequence: CASSVVVALAGGLGTGELFF. DNA for the CDR3: TGTGCCAGCAGCGTAGTTGTCGCACTAGCGGGAGGGCTTGGCACCGGGGAGCTGTTTTTT.

The rearrangement joins TRBV7-9 to TRBJ2-3; D is perhaps TRBD1 (5 bases). Looked up from germline, CDR1 is SEHNR and CDR2 is FQNEAQ (reference sequence). The CDR3 has 13 amino acids. V lost 5 bases to trimming and J lost 11 bases, with 17 bases between them. DNA of the CDR3: TGTGCCAGCAGCCCTGACGTAAGGGGTGGGCAGTATTTT. Its translation is CASSPDVRGGQYF.

The chain combines TRBV2 with TRBJ2-1, with 10 positions matching TRBD2. The germline CDR1 and CDR2 sequences are SNHLY and FYNNEI. The CDR3 runs to 14 residues. V lost 2 bases and J lost 7; bases outside the gene matches: 2. DNA of the CDR3: TGTGCCAGCAGTGAACTAGCGGGAGTAAATGAGCAGTTCTTC. Translation: CASSELAGVNEQFF. Based on the CDR3 plus reference TRBV2 and TRBJ2-1, the full variable domain is EPEVTQTPSHQVTQMGQEVILRCVPISNHLYFYWYRQILGQKVEFLVSFYNNEISEKSEIFDDQFSVERPDGSNFTLKIRSTKLEDSAMYFCASSELAGVNEQFFGPGTRLTVL.

The CDR3 is CASSIAGGIGSGELFF. The CDR3 DNA follows: TGCGCCAGCAGCATAGCGGGAGGAATCGGGTCCGGGGAGCTGTTTTTT. The chain recombines TRBV5-1 with TRBJ2-2; TRBD2 agrees at 10 bases. CDR1 is SGHRS and CDR2 is YFSETQ in the germline V gene. Trimming removed 4 bases from V and 6 bases from J; junction bases left unmatched: 9. CDR3 length: 16 residues.

This clone appeared a single time. J is TRBJ2-1 and V is TRBV7-3; 7 bases are a match to TRBD2. The CDR3 is made up of 15 amino acids. The junction had 8 bases not matched to a gene; V was cut back by 5 bases and J by 4 bases. Germline-derived CDR1 and CDR2 are SGHTA and FQGTGA. CDR3 loop: CASSPSSGPYNEQFF. CDR3 DNA sequence: TGTGCCAGCAGCCCCTCTAGCGGACCTTACAATGAGCAGTTCTTC.

The gene calls are TRBV6-5 and TRBJ2-7; the match to TRBD2 covers 7 bases. The CDR3 spans 14 residues. Germline V gene data show CDR1 as MNHEY and CDR2 as SVGAGI. J gave up 2 bases and V 6 bases, and 7 bases lay outside the gene matches. Here the CDR3 reads CASSPGLPTYEQYF. Written as DNA, the CDR3 is TGTGCCAGCAGCCCGGGACTACCTACCTACGAGCAGTACTTC.

The chain combines TRBV7-3 with TRBJ1-1; D is possibly TRBD1 (5 bases). Per the germline V gene, CDR1 is SGHTA and CDR2 is FQGTGA. This CDR3 comprises 13 residues. The V end lost 2 bases, the J end lost 1 base, and 5 bases lay between the germline ends. CDR3 amino acids: CASSLQGNTEAFF. The CDR3 DNA is TGTGCCAGCAGCTTACAGGGGAACACTGAAGCTTTCTTT. Variable domain in full (rest from reference TRBV7-3 and TRBJ1-1): GAGVSQTPSNKVTEKGKYVELRCDPISGHTALYWYRQSLGQGPEFLIYFQGTGAADDSGLPNDRFFAVRPEGSVSTLKIQRTERGDSAVYLCASSLQGNTEAFFGQGTRLTVV.

This clone came up a few times. The rearrangement joins TRBV6-5 to TRBJ2-7; 7 bases are a match to TRBD2. Germline assignment: CDR1 MNHEY and CDR2 SVGAGI. V shed 6 bases and J 2 bases; nucleotides not matched to a gene: 7. This CDR3 has 14 amino acids. The DNA for the CDR3 is TGTGCCAGCAGAAATCGCGGGAGTCCCTACGAGCAGTACTTC. This translates into CASRNRGSPYEQYF.

The V call is TRBV30, the J call TRBJ1-1, with D unresolved. V lost 7 bases, J lost 1 base, and 7 bases lay in between. Germline values: CDR1 GTSNPN, CDR2 SVGIG (reference sequence). This CDR3 region has 11 residues. This CDR3 is CASYRNTEAFF. The CDR3 nucleotides are TGTGCCTCTTATAGGAACACTGAAGCTTTCTTT.

J is TRBJ1-1 and V is TRBV5-1; TRBD1 might be the D (6 bases). V lost 1 base and J lost 4, with 14 bases in between. Per germline, CDR1 SGHRS and CDR2 YFSETQ. CDR3 length equals 15 residues. For the CDR3, the DNA is TGCGCCAGCAGCTTGTCGGGGGGCTGGGGCACTGAAGCTTTCTTT. Translated: CASSLSGGWGTEAFF.

The chain has TRBV11-1 and TRBJ2-3; possible D gene TRBD2, 5 bases. The germline CDR1 and CDR2 sequences are SGHAT and FQDESV (reference sequence). CDR3 size: 15 residues. The ends were cut back, 0 bases at V and 3 bases at J, with 10 bases in the middle. CDR3 bases: TGTGCCAGCAGCTTAGCAAACGGGAAGACAGATACGCAGTATTTT. Its protein is CASSLANGKTDTQYF.

The V and J genes are TRBV30 and TRBJ2-7, with a possible D match to TRBD2 (5 bases). The germline V gene has CDR1 GTSNPN and CDR2 SVGIG (reference sequence). CDR3 length: 15 amino acids. V was cut by 1 base and J by 2 bases, with 15 bases left in between. CDR3 sequence (DNA): TGTGCCTGGAGTGCCGCCCGGAGGAGCCCCTACGAGCAGTACTTC. It specifies CAWSAARRSPYEQYF.

This clone has a single count. The J gene is TRBJ1-1, the V gene TRBV6-5, with 7 bases matching TRBD1. J gave up 4 bases and V 6 bases, and 11 bases lay outside the gene matches. The CDR3 is 15 amino acids. Germline loops: CDR1 MNHEY, CDR2 SVGAGI. This CDR3 reads CASSRGRGPGTEAFF. The CDR3 DNA reads TGTGCCAGCAGCCGCGGTAGGGGGCCAGGCACTGAAGCTTTCTTT.

The J gene is TRBJ2-3, the V gene TRBV4-1, with 12 bases aligning to TRBD2. This CDR3 is built from 18 residues. V lost 0 bases to trimming and J lost 4 bases; unmatched junction nucleotides: 8. CDR1 is MGHRA and CDR2 is YSYEKL in the germline V gene. DNA for the CDR3: TGCGCCAGCAGCCAAGATCCGTCTAGCGGGAGGGCTGCAGATACGCAGTATTTT. Protein: CASSQDPSSGRAADTQYF.